This T cell receptor (beta chain) was profiled in a study of response to subunit inactivated influenza vaccine. Study-wide findings and caveats: Authors suggested each seasonal flu vaccination may recruit only limited numbers of new T cells.

Comment on this clonotype: The antigen is unknown.

One entry per CDR3 protein results from TCRdb running MiXCR on the RT-PCR reads. The data contain 800,000 or so distinct CDR3 sequences, 21% of them singletons. This receptor was taken from a man aged 50 or older who received an inactivated influenza vaccine. This specimen consisted of PBMCs from blood, obtained 4 to 6 days after vaccination.

The CDR3 reads CASSLARVTGPRSSYNSPLHF. In DNA, the CDR3 is TGTGCCAGCAGCTTAGCGAGGGTGACAGGACCTAGGAGCTCCTATAATTCACCCCTCCACTTT. The chain is built from TRBV7-2 and TRBJ1-6; weak D call: TRBD1 (6 bases). The germline V and J ends were trimmed by 0 bases and 0 bases, with 21 bases remaining between them. The CDR3 is made up of 21 amino acids. The germline gives CDR1 SGHTA, CDR2 FQGNSA.